This passage covers 24 T cell receptor beta chains from one sample sequenced in a study of molecular identifiers for immune sequencing clone quantification. One entry per CDR3 protein results from TCRdb running MiXCR on the PCR reads. This sample has some 320,000 distinct CDR3 sequences; 20% to 25% occur once, and the top ten carry approximately 0.8%. The specimen was naive CD8+ T cells from blood, with Jurkat cell RNA spiked in. Subset given: FACS-sorted CD8+CD4-CCR7+CD45RA+ naive T cells. These receptor sequences come from a human donor in good health. Some libraries in this study had Jurkat cell RNA spiked in.

A note on this clonotype: Just one base apart from a much larger clone, this may be a read error. The chain is built from TRBV10-2 and TRBJ2-7; a possible D gene is TRBD2 (6 bases). The CDR3 contains 14 residues. V lost 6 bases and J 3 bases, leaving 15 bases between the germline ends. CDR1 is WSHSY, CDR2 SAAADI, per germline. CDR3 amino acids: CASSPGLLVYEQYF. CDR3 nucleotide sequence: TGCGCCAGCAGCCCGGGACTGCTAGTCTACGAGCAGTACTTC.

Ten or more counts support this clonotype. The chain uses TRBV29-1 and TRBJ2-5; 12 nucleotides line up with TRBD2. Germline trimming cut 2 bases from V and 3 bases from J; bases unmatched to any gene: 10. Germline V lookup: CDR1 SQVTM, CDR2 ANQGSEA. The CDR3 covers 17 residues. CDR3 coding DNA: TGCAGCGTTGAAAGGCCTTGGACTAGCGGGATCGAAGAGACCCAGTACTTC. Translation gives CSVERPWTSGIEETQYF.

This clonotype has a count of ten or more. CDR3 in amino acids: CASSSIRAEQYF. CDR3 coding DNA: TGTGCCAGCAGCTCAATCAGGGCCGAGCAGTACTTC. This chain links TRBV11-2 with TRBJ2-7; tentative D call: TRBD1 (5 bases). Deletions cut 4 bases from V and 6 bases from J, with 10 bases between. This CDR3 contains 12 residues. CDR1 is SGHAT, CDR2 FQNNGV, per germline. Full variable domain (outside the CDR3, taken from reference TRBV11-2 and TRBJ2-7): EAGVAQSPRYKIIEKRQSVAFWCNPISGHATLYWYQQILGQGPKLLIQFQNNGVVDDSQLPKDRFSAERLKGVDSTLKIQPAKLEDSAVYLCASSSIRAEQYFGPGTRLTVT.

This clonotype was seen many times. The chain joins TRBV28 to TRBJ2-3; TRBD2 is a possible D gene (5 bases). The V end was cut by 3 bases, the J end by 2 bases, with 12 bases between. Looked up from germline, CDR1 is MDHEN and CDR2 is SYDVKM. This CDR3 spans 15 amino acids. The DNA for the CDR3 is TGTGCCAGCAGTTTGTCCGGGGATAACACAGATACGCAGTATTTT. It is translated as CASSLSGDNTDTQYF.

A remark on this clonotype: A much larger clone lies a single base off, so this may be a read error. J is TRBJ2-1 and V is TRBV7-6; a possible D gene is TRBD1 (5 bases). Germline loops: CDR1 SGHVS, CDR2 FNYEAQ. The V and J ends lost 8 bases and 10 bases respectively, with 12 bases between them. The CDR3 runs to 11 residues. The CDR3 bases are TGTGCCAGCGGCCAAAGACAGGAGCAGTTCTTC. It encodes CASGQRQEQFF. Drawing the rest from reference TRBV7-6 and TRBJ2-1, the complete variable domain is GAGVSQSPRYKVTKRGQDVALRCDPISGHVSLYWYRQALGQGPEFLTYFNYEAQQDKSGLPNDRFSAERPEGSISTLTIQRTEQRDSAMYRCASGQRQEQFFGPGTRLTVL.

This clonotype came up many times. The chain carries TRBV4-3 and TRBJ2-7; D perhaps matches TRBD1 (7 bases). Germline CDR1 and CDR2: LGHNA and YSLEER. The CDR3 extends over 16 amino acids. The V gene lost 4 bases and the J gene lost 5 bases, with 21 bases spanning the gap. The CDR3 sequence: CASSPLLFGGGHEQYF. CDR3 bases: TGCGCCAGCAGCCCCCTGCTTTTCGGAGGGGGCCACGAGCAGTACTTC.

This clonotype was seen only a few times. J is TRBJ2-3 and V is TRBV20-1, with 12 bases that match TRBD1. Germline CDR1 and CDR2: DFQATT and SNEGSKA (reference sequence). V dropped 0 bases and J dropped 3; count of bases not matched to a gene: 19. This CDR3 comprises 21 residues. This CDR3 reads CSARDIVGTGGAEWLTDTQYF. Here the CDR3 DNA reads TGCAGTGCTAGAGATATCGTCGGGACAGGGGGCGCCGAGTGGTTGACAGATACGCAGTATTTT.

For this clonotype: This sequence may be a read error, since a much larger clone differs from it by one base. This is likely a read error, given that the CDR3 carries no conserved phenylalanine or tryptophan at its end. The chain employs TRBV30 and TRBJ1-2, with a possible D match to TRBD1 (6 bases). CDR1 is GTSNPN, CDR2 SVGIG, per germline (reference sequence). The length of the CDR3 is 13 residues. V was cut by 1 base and J by 0 bases, with 6 bases left in between. CDR3 region: CAWSEGANYGYTS. CDR3 coding DNA: TGTGCCTGGAGTGAGGGGGCTAACTATGGCTACACCTCC.

Ten or more counts support this clonotype. J is TRBJ1-1 and V is TRBV12-3 or TRBV12-4; 7 bases fit TRBD1. The V gene end was trimmed by 2 bases and the J gene end by 0 bases; junction bases not matched to a gene: 6. The CDR3 is made up of 16 amino acids. CDR3 coding DNA: TGTGCCAGCAGTTTAAAGACAGGGCGAATGAACACTGAAGCTTTCTTT. It yields the protein CASSLKTGRMNTEAFF.

This clonotype was found a few times. The V and J genes are TRBV12-3 or TRBV12-4 and TRBJ2-1; D is perhaps TRBD2 (6 bases). The CDR3 loop spans 14 amino acids. Trimming stripped 2 bases from V and 4 bases from J, with 9 bases between. The CDR3 region has the DNA TGTGCCAGCAGTTTACGACTAGAATACAATGAGCAGTTCTTC. Amino acids: CASSLRLEYNEQFF.

This clonotype appeared many times. The V and J genes are TRBV15 and TRBJ2-3; D is unresolved. This CDR3 comprises 16 residues. Germline assignment: CDR1 LNHNV and CDR2 YYDKDF (reference sequence). Trimming removed 0 bases at V and 0 bases at J, with 10 bases between. The CDR3 here is CATSRDISTSTDTQYF. The DNA for the CDR3 is TGTGCCACCAGCAGAGATATTAGCACAAGCACAGATACGCAGTATTTT.

This clonotype has just a few counts. The chain recombines TRBV18 with TRBJ2-1; TRBD2 agrees at 7 bases. The V and J ends lost 1 base and 8 bases, in that order; junction bases with no gene match: 20. Germline V gives CDR1 KGHSH, CDR2 LQKENI. This CDR3 comprises 19 residues. The CDR3 DNA reads TGTGCCAGCTCACCACACGGGGGGACCCACGAGGCCAGGACGGATGAGCAGTTCTTC. It encodes CASSPHGGTHEARTDEQFF.

J is TRBJ1-1 and V is TRBV29-1, with D possibly matching TRBD1 (6 bases). The CDR3 sequence is 14 residues long. Trimming stripped 3 bases from V and 1 base from J, with 12 bases between. Germline CDR1 is SQVTM and CDR2 is ANQGSEA. Here the CDR3 reads CSVEGTTGNTEAFF. CDR3 bases: TGCAGCGTTGAGGGGACGACAGGGAACACTGAAGCTTTCTTT.

This clonotype was counted ten times or more. V gene TRBV7-9 combines with J gene TRBJ2-7; D not certain. The CDR3 extends over 14 amino acids. Germline V gene lookup returns CDR1 SEHNR and CDR2 FQNEAQ (reference sequence). V lost 6 bases and J lost 0, with 12 bases in between. The CDR3 DNA is TGTGCCAGCAGGCCTCAGGAACGCTCCTACGAGCAGTACTTC. It is translated as CASRPQERSYEQYF.

The chain links TRBV7-6 to TRBJ2-5; 7 bases are a match to TRBD1. Germline loops: CDR1 SGHVS, CDR2 FNYEAQ. With V trimmed by 5 bases and J by 2 bases, 8 bases remained unmatched. The CDR3 is made up of 15 amino acids. This CDR3 is CASSGERQGQETQYF. The DNA of the CDR3 is TGTGCCAGCAGCGGAGAGAGACAGGGTCAAGAGACCCAGTACTTC. Full variable domain (remainder filled in from reference TRBV7-6 and TRBJ2-5): GAGVSQSPRYKVTKRGQDVALRCDPISGHVSLYWYRQALGQGPEFLTYFNYEAQQDKSGLPNDRFSAERPEGSISTLTIQRTEQRDSAMYRCASSGERQGQETQYFGPGTRLLVL.

Turning to this clonotype: This may come from a read error, since a much larger clone is one base off. This chain connects TRBV5-4 to TRBJ1-3; 7 bases fit TRBD1. The CDR3 runs 20 residues. V was clipped by 0 bases and J by 4 bases; unmatched bases: 19. Per germline, CDR1 SGHNT and CDR2 YYREEE (reference sequence). The CDR3 here is CASSLERQGIGPSDGNTIYF. CDR3 nucleotide sequence: TGTGCCAGCAGCTTGGAGAGACAGGGAATTGGGCCCTCTGACGGAAACACCATATATTTT.

The table lists this clonotype with many counts. The rearrangement joins TRBV20-1 to TRBJ2-7; tentative D call: TRBD1 (6 bases). Between the trimmed V and J ends, which lost 0 bases and 2 bases, there was a span of 8 bases. This CDR3 is built from 13 residues. The V gene's germline CDR1 is DFQATT and CDR2 SNEGSKA (reference sequence). The CDR3 loop is CSARDRGTYEQYF. DNA for the CDR3: TGCAGTGCTAGAGATAGGGGGACCTACGAGCAGTACTTC.

A few counts support this clonotype. The rearrangement links TRBV6-5 to TRBJ2-3, with 13 bases fitting TRBD2. The V segment lost 6 bases and the J segment 7 bases; nucleotides outside the gene matches: 19. Per the germline V gene, CDR1 is MNHEY and CDR2 is SVGAGI. The CDR3 totals 19 residues. The CDR3 region has the DNA TGTGCCAGCAGGTCACCCACGACTAGCGGGGGGCCCCCCACTCATACGCAGTATTTT. It translates to CASRSPTTSGGPPTHTQYF.

This clonotype was counted at least ten times. The chain employs TRBV7-6 and TRBJ2-7, with TRBD2 identical over 8 bases. V trimming: 4 bases; J trimming: 6 bases; junction bases outside the gene matches: 8. This CDR3 is 14 amino acids long. The germline V gene encodes CDR1 SGHVS and CDR2 FNYEAQ. As DNA, the CDR3 is TGTGCCAGCAGCTCGCTACTCCTAGCGGGCGAGCAGTACTTC. This sequence encodes CASSSLLLAGEQYF. Looking up the rest from reference TRBV7-6 and TRBJ2-7 gives the full variable domain: GAGVSQSPRYKVTKRGQDVALRCDPISGHVSLYWYRQALGQGPEFLTYFNYEAQQDKSGLPNDRFSAERPEGSISTLTIQRTEQRDSAMYRCASSSLLLAGEQYFGPGTRLTVT.

This clonotype has at least ten counts. The DNA for the CDR3 is TGCGCCAGCAGCCAAGATCGCGGACCGGTCACAGATACGCAGTATTTT. Protein: CASSQDRGPVTDTQYF. This rearrangement joins TRBV4-3 to TRBJ2-3; no reliable D call. Per the germline V gene, CDR1 is LGHNA and CDR2 is YSLEER. The CDR3 has 16 residues. Trimming stripped 0 bases from V and 2 bases from J, with 12 bases between.

Details on this clonotype: The conserved closing phenylalanine or tryptophan is absent in this CDR3, likely reflecting a read error. The chain couples TRBV7-9 to TRBJ2-3; a weak D match, TRBD1 (5 bases). V lost 0 bases, J lost 4 bases, and 17 bases lay in between. The CDR3 has 17 residues. Per the germline V gene, CDR1 is SEHNR and CDR2 is FQNEAQ (reference sequence). The chain's CDR3 is CASSLALGQGLSDTQYL. As DNA, the CDR3 is TGTGCCAGCAGCTTAGCCCTTGGGCAGGGATTGTCAGATACGCAGTATCTT.

Worth noting for this clonotype: This sequence may be a read error, since a much larger clone differs from it by one base. The genes are TRBV20-1 and TRBJ2-3, with TRBD2 matching over 14 bases. Germline CDR1 and CDR2: DFQATT and SNEGSKA (reference sequence). The CDR3 consists of 17 residues. CDR3 nucleotides: TGCAGTGCTAGAGATCTGGGACTAGCGGGAGAAGGAGATAAGCAGTATTTT. This codes for CSARDLGLAGEGDKQYF.

Worth noting for this clonotype: A much larger clonotype is one base distant, so this may be a read error. The J gene is TRBJ2-5, the V gene TRBV9; the match to TRBD2 covers 12 bases. This CDR3 is 15 amino acids long. CDR1 and CDR2 from the germline V gene are SGDLS and YYNGEE. The CDR3 spells CASSGTSGGKETQCF. CDR3 in DNA: TGTGCCAGCAGTGGAACTAGCGGGGGGAAAGAGACCCAGTGCTTC. The full variable domain, in which reference TRBV9 and TRBJ2-5 provide the parts outside the CDR3, is DSGVTQTPKHLITATGQRVTLRCSPRSGDLSVYWYQQSLDQGLQFLIQYYNGEERAKGNILERFSAQQFPDLHSELNLSSLELGDSALYFCASSGTSGGKETQCFGPGTRLLVL.

This clonotype was counted at least ten times. The gene calls are TRBV7-2 and TRBJ1-1, with 10 bases identical to TRBD1. After removal of 5 bases from V and 4 bases from J, the junction contained 7 bases not matched to a gene. Germline CDR1 is SGHTA and CDR2 is FQGNSA. This CDR3 spans 15 amino acids. CDR3 sequence: CASSPWTGGSTEAFF. The CDR3 DNA reads TGTGCCAGCAGCCCCTGGACAGGGGGGAGCACTGAAGCTTTCTTT. Full variable domain (remainder filled in from reference TRBV7-2 and TRBJ1-1): GAGVSQSPSNKVTEKGKDVELRCDPISGHTALYWYRQSLGQGLEFLIYFQGNSAPDKSGLPSDRFSAERTGGSVSTLTIQRTQQEDSAVYLCASSPWTGGSTEAFFGQGTRLTVV.